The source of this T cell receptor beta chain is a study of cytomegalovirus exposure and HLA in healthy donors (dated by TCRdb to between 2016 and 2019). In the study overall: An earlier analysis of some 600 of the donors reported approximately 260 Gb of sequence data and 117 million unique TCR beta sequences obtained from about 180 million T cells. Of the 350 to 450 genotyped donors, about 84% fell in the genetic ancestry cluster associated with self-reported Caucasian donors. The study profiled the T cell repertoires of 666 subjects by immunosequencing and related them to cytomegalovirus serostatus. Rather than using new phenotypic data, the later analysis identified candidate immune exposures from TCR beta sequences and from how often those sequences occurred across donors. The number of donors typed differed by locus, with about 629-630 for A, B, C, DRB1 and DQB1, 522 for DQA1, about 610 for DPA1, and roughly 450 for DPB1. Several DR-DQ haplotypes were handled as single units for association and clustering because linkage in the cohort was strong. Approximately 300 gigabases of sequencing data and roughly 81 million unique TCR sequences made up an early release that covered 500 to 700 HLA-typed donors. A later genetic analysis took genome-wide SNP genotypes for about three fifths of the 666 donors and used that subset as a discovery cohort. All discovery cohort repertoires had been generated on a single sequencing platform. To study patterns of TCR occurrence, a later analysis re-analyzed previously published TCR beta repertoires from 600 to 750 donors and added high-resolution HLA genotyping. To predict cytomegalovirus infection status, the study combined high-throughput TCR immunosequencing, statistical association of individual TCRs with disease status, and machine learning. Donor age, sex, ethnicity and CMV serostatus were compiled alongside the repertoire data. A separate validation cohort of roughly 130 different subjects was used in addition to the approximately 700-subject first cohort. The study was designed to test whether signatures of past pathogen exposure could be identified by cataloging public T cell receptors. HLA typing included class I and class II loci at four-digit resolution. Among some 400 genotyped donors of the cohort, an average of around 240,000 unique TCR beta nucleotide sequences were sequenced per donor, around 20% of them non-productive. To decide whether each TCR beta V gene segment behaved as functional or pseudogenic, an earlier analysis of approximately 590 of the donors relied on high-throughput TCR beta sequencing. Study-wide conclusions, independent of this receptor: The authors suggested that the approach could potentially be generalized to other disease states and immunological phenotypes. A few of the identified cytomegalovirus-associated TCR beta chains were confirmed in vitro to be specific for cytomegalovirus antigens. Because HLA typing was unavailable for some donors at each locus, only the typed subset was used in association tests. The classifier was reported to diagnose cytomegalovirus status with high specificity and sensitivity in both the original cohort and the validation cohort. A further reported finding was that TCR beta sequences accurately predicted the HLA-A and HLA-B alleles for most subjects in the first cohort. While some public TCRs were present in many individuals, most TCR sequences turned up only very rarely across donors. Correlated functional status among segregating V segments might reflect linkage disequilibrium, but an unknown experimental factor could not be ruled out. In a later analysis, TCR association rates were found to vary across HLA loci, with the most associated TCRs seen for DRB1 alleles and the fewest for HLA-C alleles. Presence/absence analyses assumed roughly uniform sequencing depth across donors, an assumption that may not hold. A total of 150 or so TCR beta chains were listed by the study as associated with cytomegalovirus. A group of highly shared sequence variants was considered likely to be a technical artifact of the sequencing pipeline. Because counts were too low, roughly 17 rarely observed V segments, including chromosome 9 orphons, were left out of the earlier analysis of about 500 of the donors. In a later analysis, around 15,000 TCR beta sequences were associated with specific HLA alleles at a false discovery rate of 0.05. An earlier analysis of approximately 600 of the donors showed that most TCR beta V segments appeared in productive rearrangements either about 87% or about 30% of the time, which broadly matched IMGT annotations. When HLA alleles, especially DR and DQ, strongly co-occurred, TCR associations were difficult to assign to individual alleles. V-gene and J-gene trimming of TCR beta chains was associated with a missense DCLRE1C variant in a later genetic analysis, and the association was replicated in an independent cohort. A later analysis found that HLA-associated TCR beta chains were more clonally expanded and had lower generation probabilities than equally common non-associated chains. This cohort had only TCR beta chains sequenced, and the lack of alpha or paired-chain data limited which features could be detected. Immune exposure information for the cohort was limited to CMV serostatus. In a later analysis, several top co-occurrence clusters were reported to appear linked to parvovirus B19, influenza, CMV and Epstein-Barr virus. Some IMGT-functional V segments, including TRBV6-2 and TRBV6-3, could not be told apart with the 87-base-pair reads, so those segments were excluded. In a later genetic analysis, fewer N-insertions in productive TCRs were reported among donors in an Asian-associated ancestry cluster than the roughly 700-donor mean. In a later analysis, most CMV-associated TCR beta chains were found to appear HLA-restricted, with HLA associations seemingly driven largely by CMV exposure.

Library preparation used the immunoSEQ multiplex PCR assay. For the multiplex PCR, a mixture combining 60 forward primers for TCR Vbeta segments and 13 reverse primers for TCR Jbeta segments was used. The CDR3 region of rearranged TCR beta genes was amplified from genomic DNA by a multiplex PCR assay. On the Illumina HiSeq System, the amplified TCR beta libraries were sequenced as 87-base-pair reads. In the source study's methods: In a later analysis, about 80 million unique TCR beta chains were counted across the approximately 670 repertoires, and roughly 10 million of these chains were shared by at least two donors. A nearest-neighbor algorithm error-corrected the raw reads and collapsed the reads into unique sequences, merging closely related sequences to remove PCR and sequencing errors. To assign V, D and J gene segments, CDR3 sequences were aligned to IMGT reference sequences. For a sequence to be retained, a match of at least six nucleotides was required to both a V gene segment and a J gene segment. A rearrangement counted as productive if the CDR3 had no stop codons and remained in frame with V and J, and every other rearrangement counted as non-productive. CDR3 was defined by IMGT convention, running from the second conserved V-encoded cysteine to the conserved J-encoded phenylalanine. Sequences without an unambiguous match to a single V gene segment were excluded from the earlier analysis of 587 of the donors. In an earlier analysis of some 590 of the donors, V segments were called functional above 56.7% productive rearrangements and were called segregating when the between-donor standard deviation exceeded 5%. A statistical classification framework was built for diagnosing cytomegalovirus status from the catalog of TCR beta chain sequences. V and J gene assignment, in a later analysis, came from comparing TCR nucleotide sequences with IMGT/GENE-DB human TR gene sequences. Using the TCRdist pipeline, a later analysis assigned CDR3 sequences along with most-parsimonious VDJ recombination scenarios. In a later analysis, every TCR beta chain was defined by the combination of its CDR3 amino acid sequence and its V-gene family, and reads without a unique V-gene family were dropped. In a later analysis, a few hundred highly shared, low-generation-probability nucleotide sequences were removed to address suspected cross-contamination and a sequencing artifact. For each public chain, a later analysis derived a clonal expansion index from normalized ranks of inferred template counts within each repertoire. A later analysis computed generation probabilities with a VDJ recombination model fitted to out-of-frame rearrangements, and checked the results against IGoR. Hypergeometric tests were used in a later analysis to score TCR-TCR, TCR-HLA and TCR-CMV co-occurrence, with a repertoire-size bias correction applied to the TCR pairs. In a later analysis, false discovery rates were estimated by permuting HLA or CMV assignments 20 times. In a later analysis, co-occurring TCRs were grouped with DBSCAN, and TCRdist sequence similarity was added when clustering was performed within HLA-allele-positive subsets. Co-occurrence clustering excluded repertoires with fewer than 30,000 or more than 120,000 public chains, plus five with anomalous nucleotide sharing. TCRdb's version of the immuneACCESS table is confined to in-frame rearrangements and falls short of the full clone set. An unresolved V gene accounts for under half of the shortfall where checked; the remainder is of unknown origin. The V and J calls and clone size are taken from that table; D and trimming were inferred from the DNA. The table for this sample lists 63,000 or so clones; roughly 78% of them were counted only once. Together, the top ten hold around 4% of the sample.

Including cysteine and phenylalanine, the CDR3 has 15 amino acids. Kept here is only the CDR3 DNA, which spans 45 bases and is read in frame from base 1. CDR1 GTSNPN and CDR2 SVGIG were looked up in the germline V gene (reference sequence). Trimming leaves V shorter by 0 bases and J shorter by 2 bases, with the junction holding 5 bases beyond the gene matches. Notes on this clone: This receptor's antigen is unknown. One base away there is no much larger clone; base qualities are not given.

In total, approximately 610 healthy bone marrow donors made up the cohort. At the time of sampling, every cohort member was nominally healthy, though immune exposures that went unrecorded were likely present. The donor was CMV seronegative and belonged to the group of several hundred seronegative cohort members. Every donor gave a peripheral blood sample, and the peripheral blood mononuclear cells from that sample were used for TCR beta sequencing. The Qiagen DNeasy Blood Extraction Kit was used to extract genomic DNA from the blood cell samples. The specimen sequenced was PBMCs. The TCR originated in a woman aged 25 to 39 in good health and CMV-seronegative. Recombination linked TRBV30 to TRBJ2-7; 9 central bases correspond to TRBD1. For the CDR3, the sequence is CAWSVSRTGAYEQYF. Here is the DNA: TGTGCCTGGAGTGTTAGTAGGACAGGGGCCTACGAGCAGTACTTC.